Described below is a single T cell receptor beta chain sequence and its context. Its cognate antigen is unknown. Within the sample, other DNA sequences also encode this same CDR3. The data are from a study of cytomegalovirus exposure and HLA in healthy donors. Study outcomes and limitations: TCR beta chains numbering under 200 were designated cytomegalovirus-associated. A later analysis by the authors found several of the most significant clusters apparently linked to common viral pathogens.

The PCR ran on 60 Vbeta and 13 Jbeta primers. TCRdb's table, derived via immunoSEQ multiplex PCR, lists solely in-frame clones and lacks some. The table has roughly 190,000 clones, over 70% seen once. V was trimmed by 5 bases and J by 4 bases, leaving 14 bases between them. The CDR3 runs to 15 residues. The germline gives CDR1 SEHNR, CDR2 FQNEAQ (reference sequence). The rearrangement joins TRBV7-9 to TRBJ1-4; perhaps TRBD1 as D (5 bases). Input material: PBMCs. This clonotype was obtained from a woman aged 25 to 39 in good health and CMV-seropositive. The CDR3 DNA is TGTGCCAGCAGCCCTGGGGGGGGAAATAATGAAAAACTGTTTTTT. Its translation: CASSPGGGNNEKLFF.